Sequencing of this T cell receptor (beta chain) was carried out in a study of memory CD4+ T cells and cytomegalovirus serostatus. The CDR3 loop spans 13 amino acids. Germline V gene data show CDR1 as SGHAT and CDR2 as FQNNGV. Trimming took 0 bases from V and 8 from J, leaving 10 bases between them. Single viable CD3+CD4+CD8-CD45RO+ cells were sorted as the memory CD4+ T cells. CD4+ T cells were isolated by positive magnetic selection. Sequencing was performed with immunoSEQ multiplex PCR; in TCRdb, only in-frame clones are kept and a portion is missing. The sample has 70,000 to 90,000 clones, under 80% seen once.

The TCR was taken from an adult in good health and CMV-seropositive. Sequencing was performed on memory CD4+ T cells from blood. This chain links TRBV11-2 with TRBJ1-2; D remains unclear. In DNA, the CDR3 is TGTGCCAGCAGCTTAGATGAGACGCGGGGCTACACCTTC. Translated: CASSLDETRGYTF.